Listed here are 19 T cell receptor beta chains from one sample, sequenced in a study of cytomegalovirus exposure and HLA in healthy donors. The PCR contained 60 Vbeta and 13 Jbeta primers. The assay was immunoSEQ multiplex PCR, and TCRdb's table has in-frame clones only and misses some. Of around 150,000 clones listed, around 80% are singletons. Sequencing was performed on PBMCs. These receptors came from a man aged 35-49 years in good health and CMV-seropositive.

The chain carries TRBV7-9 and TRBJ2-3; 7 bases are shared with TRBD2. The germline V gene encodes CDR1 SEHNR and CDR2 FQNEAQ (reference sequence). The J segment lost 3 bases and the V segment lost 0 bases, leaving 6 bases of the junction unmatched. CDR3 length equals 16 residues. CDR3 sequence (DNA): TGTGCCAGCAGCTTAGCGCTTAGCGGGCGGACAGATACGCAGTATTTT. Its protein product is CASSLALSGRTDTQYF.

The V call is TRBV7-9, the J call TRBJ2-7, with 10 bases that match TRBD2. The CDR3 spans 16 residues. V was pared by 6 bases and J by 0 bases, with 8 bases of the junction left unmatched. Germline V gene sequence: CDR1 SEHNR, CDR2 FQNEAQ (reference sequence). CDR3 in amino acids: CASRGTSGKHSYEQYF. CDR3 DNA sequence: TGTGCCAGCAGAGGTACTAGCGGGAAACACTCCTACGAGCAGTACTTC.

V and J are TRBV19 and TRBJ2-7, with 10 bases lining up with TRBD1. The trim removed 5 bases at V and 0 bases at J, leaving 7 bases unmatched. This CDR3 contains 16 residues. Germline assignment: CDR1 LNHDA and CDR2 SQIVND (reference sequence). The CDR3 bases are TGTGCCAGTAGTCCCCGGGACAGGGGCGCCTCCTACGAGCAGTACTTC. Its translation: CASSPRDRGASYEQYF.

The chain is built from TRBV5-4 and TRBJ2-3, with 7 bases that match TRBD2. The CDR3 totals 14 residues. From germline, CDR1 is SGHNT and CDR2 YYREEE (reference sequence). Trimming took 5 bases from V and 4 from J; bases not matched to a gene: 7. The CDR3 is CASRDTGGADTQYF. The CDR3 DNA follows: TGTGCCAGCAGAGATACGGGAGGTGCAGATACGCAGTATTTT.

The CDR3 nucleotides read TGCGCCAGCAGCCCCCTACCCCCATGGGCGCAGGGTGGTATGGGCTACACCTTC. Amino acids: CASSPLPPWAQGGMGYTF. The chain employs TRBV4-1 and TRBJ1-2, with D possibly TRBD1 on 5 matching bases. V was trimmed by 4 bases and J by 8 bases, leaving 29 bases between them. Germline V CDR1 and CDR2: MGHRA, YSYEKL. The CDR3 length is 18 residues.

This sequence joins TRBV28 and TRBJ1-5; 10 nucleotides match TRBD1. J gave up 7 bases and V 6 bases, and 6 bases lay outside the gene matches. Germline V gene lookup returns CDR1 MDHEN and CDR2 SYDVKM. CDR3 length: 14 residues. The CDR3: CASRTTGGGQPQHF. CDR3 nucleotide sequence: TGTGCCAGCAGAACGACAGGGGGCGGACAGCCCCAGCATTTT.

The chain uses TRBV11-2 and TRBJ2-1, with D maybe TRBD2 (6 bases). V lost 5 bases, J lost 7 bases, and 18 bases lay in between. The CDR3 extends over 15 amino acids. Germline V lookup: CDR1 SGHAT, CDR2 FQNNGV. CDR3 residues: CASSPSRSGGNEQFF. CDR3 DNA: TGTGCCAGCAGCCCATCACGCAGTGGGGGGAATGAGCAGTTCTTC.

This clone was counted a few times. The chain couples TRBV2 to TRBJ1-1, with D perhaps TRBD1 (6 bases). Germline V gene lookup returns CDR1 SNHLY and CDR2 FYNNEI. There are 13 residues in the CDR3. Trimming left V 8 bases short and J 1 base short, with 11 bases between. The CDR3: CASEKGENTEAFF. The CDR3 region has the DNA TGTGCCAGCGAGAAGGGGGAGAACACTGAAGCTTTCTTT. The full variable domain, with the rest looked up from reference TRBV2 and TRBJ1-1, is EPEVTQTPSHQVTQMGQEVILRCVPISNHLYFYWYRQILGQKVEFLVSFYNNEISEKSEIFDDQFSVERPDGSNFTLKIRSTKLEDSAMYFCASEKGENTEAFFGQGTRLTVV.

The chain is built from TRBV7-9 and TRBJ2-2; 9 bases match TRBD1. Germline V gene lookup returns CDR1 SEHNR and CDR2 FQNEAQ (reference sequence). This CDR3 is 18 amino acids long. J lost 2 bases, V lost 5 bases, and 12 bases had no gene match. CDR3 residues: CASSLVPGQGSNTGELFF. The CDR3 DNA reads as TGTGCCAGCAGCCTAGTCCCGGGACAGGGTTCCAACACCGGGGAGCTGTTTTTT.

This chain links TRBV9 with TRBJ1-1; possibly TRBD1 for D (6 bases). This CDR3 comprises 14 residues. CDR1 and CDR2 (germline): SGDLS, YYNGEE. V lost 5 bases and J lost 5, with 16 bases in between. The CDR3 DNA follows: TGTGCCAGCAGGGGACATCCGGTCGAAACTGAAGCTTTCTTT. Its protein is CASRGHPVETEAFF.

This clone occurred once. V gene TRBV6-5 combines with J gene TRBJ1-2; 7 nucleotides agree with TRBD1. Germline values: CDR1 MNHEY, CDR2 SVGAGI. The trim removed 5 bases at V and 6 bases at J, leaving 12 bases unmatched. The CDR3 consists of 15 residues. The CDR3: CASSQNPGTANGYTF. CDR3 DNA: TGTGCCAGCAGTCAAAATCCCGGGACAGCTAATGGCTACACCTTC.

The CDR3 region has the DNA TGCGCCAGCAGCCCGGACAGACCAGACACTGAAGCTTTCTTT. Amino acid sequence: CASSPDRPDTEAFF. The chain has TRBV5-1 and TRBJ1-1, with a tentative D call TRBD1 (6 bases). The CDR3 covers 14 residues. V lost 4 bases and J 3 bases, leaving 13 bases between the germline ends. From germline, CDR1 is SGHRS and CDR2 YFSETQ.

As DNA, the CDR3 is TGTGCCAGTAGTATCGGACAGGGAGGCAATCAGCCCCAGCATTTT. Translating gives CASSIGQGGNQPQHF. V gene TRBV19 combines with J gene TRBJ1-5; 8 positions match TRBD1. The germline V gene encodes CDR1 LNHDA and CDR2 SQIVND (reference sequence). With 3 bases clipped from V and 2 bases from J, the junction kept 3 bases outside the gene matches. There are 15 residues in the CDR3. Combining the CDR3 with reference TRBV19 and TRBJ1-5 gives the whole variable domain DGGITQSPKYLFRKEGQNVTLSCEQNLNHDAMYWYRQDPGQGLRLIYYSQIVNDFQKGDIAEGYSVSREKKESFPLTVTSAQKNPTAFYLCASSIGQGGNQPQHFGDGTRLSIL.

This chain connects TRBV4-2 to TRBJ2-1; D may be TRBD2 (5 bases). The CDR3 covers 16 residues. Germline assignment: CDR1 LGHNA and CDR2 YNFKEQ. Trimming stripped 0 bases from V and 0 bases from J, with 9 bases between. The CDR3 bases are TGTGCCAGCAGCCAAGAGAGGGTGGGCTCCTACAATGAGCAGTTCTTC. As protein: CASSQERVGSYNEQFF.

The V gene is TRBV14, the J gene TRBJ1-1; 7 bases are a match to TRBD1. The V gene end was trimmed by 4 bases and the J gene end by 0 bases; junction bases not matched to a gene: 8. The germline CDR1 and CDR2 sequences are SGHDN and FVKESK. The CDR3 sequence is 16 residues long. Written as DNA, the CDR3 is TGTGCCAGCAGCCCCCTAGACAGGGCCTTGAACACTGAAGCTTTCTTT. This encodes CASSPLDRALNTEAFF.

A note on this clone: This sample also contains other DNA sequences that code for the same CDR3. The chain uses TRBV5-1 and TRBJ1-4; TRBD1 matches at 11 bases. The germline CDR1 and CDR2 sequences are SGHRS and YFSETQ. Trimming took 7 bases from V and 7 from J; bases not matched to a gene: 3. The CDR3 loop spans 13 amino acids. The chain's CDR3 is CASSGTGGEKLFF. The CDR3, as DNA: TGCGCCAGCTCCGGGACAGGGGGTGAAAAACTGTTTTTT.

The chain carries TRBV19 and TRBJ1-4, with 11 bases lining up with TRBD1. The CDR3 is made up of 15 amino acids. J gave up 8 bases and V 5 bases, and 7 bases lay outside the gene matches. Germline V gives CDR1 LNHDA, CDR2 SQIVND (reference sequence). The CDR3 loop reads CASSPRTGGEEKLFF. The CDR3 DNA reads as TGTGCCAGTAGTCCCCGGACAGGGGGCGAAGAAAAACTGTTTTTT.

The chain employs TRBV9 and TRBJ1-4; 8 bases agree with TRBD1. With V trimmed by 0 bases and J by 8 bases, 0 bases remained unmatched. The germline CDR1 and CDR2 sequences are SGDLS and YYNGEE. The CDR3 length is 13 residues. The CDR3 reads CASSVGQGEKLFF. The CDR3 bases are TGTGCCAGCAGCGTAGGACAGGGGGAAAAACTGTTTTTT.

This chain uses TRBV7-8 with TRBJ2-3, with D maybe TRBD2 (6 bases). V was trimmed by 5 bases and J by 8 bases, leaving 17 bases between them. This CDR3 is built from 14 residues. The germline gives CDR1 SGHVS, CDR2 FQNEAQ. CDR3 region: CASSLRDSFGTQYF. The CDR3 DNA reads TGTGCCAGCAGCCTGCGGGACTCTTTTGGTACGCAGTATTTT.